This T cell receptor (beta chain) is drawn from a study of immune evolution from preneoplasia to lung adenocarcinoma. TCRdb's copy holds only in-frame clones and misses some; the assay was immunoSEQ multiplex PCR. Of about 4,900 clones in the sample, about 76% were seen once. Deletions cut 3 bases from V and 1 base from J, with 4 bases between. CDR1 and CDR2 from the germline V gene are SGHTA and FQGNSA. The CDR3 spans 13 residues. The chain couples TRBV7-2 to TRBJ1-5; D gene ambiguous. This TCR was recovered from a person aged 60-80 years with lung adenocarcinoma. The specimen sequenced was FFPE minimally invasive lung adenocarcinoma tissue. CDR3 in amino acids: CASSLESNQPQHF. DNA of the CDR3: TGTGCCAGCAGCTTGGAGAGCAATCAGCCCCAGCATTTT.